The rows below give T cell receptor beta chains drawn from one sample of a study of chemoradiotherapy in HPV16-positive cancers. Only in-frame clones appear in the TCRdb table, and some are missing; sequencing was by immunoSEQ multiplex PCR. The sample holds about 67,000 clones, more than 70% seen once. The sequencing here drew on blood, taken from a patient who underwent chemoradiotherapy. Source of these receptors: a human donor with HPV-associated anogenital cancer. Each CDR3 is given with its conserved first and last residue. The D gene is left open where the match is weak. The listing skips clone size in some rows; elsewhere it reads once, few, many or a size class.

V gene: TRBV6-5
clone size: once
J gene: TRBJ1-6
D gene: -
CDR3 DNA: TGTGCCAGCAGAGTGTCCAGGGAGTATTCACCCCTCCACTTT
CDR3 protein: CASRVSREYSPLHF

V gene: TRBV7-7
clone size: -
J gene: TRBJ2-5
D gene: TRBD1
CDR3 DNA: TGTGCTAGCAGTCTCTCCCGTGGACAGGGGGGGACCCAGTACTTC
CDR3 protein: CASSLSRGQGGTQYF

V gene: TRBV7-9
clone size: -
J gene: TRBJ2-3
D gene: -
CDR3 DNA: TGTGCCAGCAGCCAAGTAGGGAGCACAGATACGCAGTATTTT
CDR3 protein: CASSQVGSTDTQYF

V gene: TRBV19
clone size: -
J gene: TRBJ2-7
D gene: -
CDR3 DNA: TGTGCCAGTAGTATCTCCGGGGGCACATACGAGCAGTACTTC
CDR3 protein: CASSISGGTYEQYF

V gene: TRBV5-6
clone size: -
J gene: TRBJ2-1
D gene: TRBD1
CDR3 DNA: TGTGCCAGCAGCTTGGCGGCAGGGGGCTGGAATGAGCAGTTCTTC
CDR3 protein: CASSLAAGGWNEQFF

V gene: TRBV6-1
clone size: -
J gene: TRBJ2-2
D gene: -
CDR3 DNA: TGTGCCAGCAGTGAAGTGGATTTGGACTCGAGACCACCCGGGGAGCTGTTTTTT
CDR3 protein: CASSEVDLDSRPPGELFF

V gene: TRBV4-2
clone size: -
J gene: TRBJ2-7
D gene: TRBD1
CDR3 DNA: TGTGCCAGCAGCCAGAGGGACAGGGCCTACGAGCAGTACTTC
CDR3 protein: CASSQRDRAYEQYF

V gene: TRBV5-1
clone size: -
J gene: TRBJ2-7
D gene: TRBD1
CDR3 DNA: TGCGCCAGCAGCCGAGGACAGGGGATATCATACGAGCAGTACTTC
CDR3 protein: CASSRGQGISYEQYF

V gene: TRBV19
clone size: -
J gene: TRBJ1-5
D gene: -
CDR3 DNA: TGTGCCAGTAGTCGAATGGGGGGGATTAGCAATCAGCCCCAGCATTTT
CDR3 protein: CASSRMGGISNQPQHF

V gene: TRBV4-2
clone size: -
J gene: TRBJ1-4
D gene: -
CDR3 DNA: TGTGCCAGCAGGAACCTGGGAGGCAGCCAGGATGGGGAAAAACTGTTTTTT
CDR3 protein: CASRNLGGSQDGEKLFF

V gene: TRBV27
clone size: -
J gene: TRBJ2-2
D gene: -
CDR3 DNA: TGTGCCAGCAGACTACTCCAGAACACCGGGGAGCTGTTTTTT
CDR3 protein: CASRLLQNTGELFF

V gene: TRBV6-5
clone size: -
J gene: TRBJ1-6
D gene: -
CDR3 DNA: TGTGCCAGCAGCCAGTCCAGGGATTCACCCCTCCACTTT
CDR3 protein: CASSQSRDSPLHF

V gene: TRBV4-1
clone size: -
J gene: TRBJ2-7
D gene: -
CDR3 DNA: TGCGCCAGCAGCCAAGGTGCAGGTTCCTACGAGCAGTACTTC
CDR3 protein: CASSQGAGSYEQYF

V gene: TRBV10-1
clone size: -
J gene: TRBJ2-3
D gene: TRBD1
CDR3 DNA: TGCGCCAGCAGTGAATCCTTAGGGGGCGGCGATACGCAGTATTTT
CDR3 protein: CASSESLGGGDTQYF

V gene: TRBV27
clone size: -
J gene: TRBJ2-1
D gene: -
CDR3 DNA: TGTGCCAGCAGTTTATTTGGTTCCTACAATGAGCAGTTCTTC
CDR3 protein: CASSLFGSYNEQFF

V gene: TRBV5-1
clone size: -
J gene: TRBJ2-7
D gene: -
CDR3 DNA: TGCGCCAGCAGCTTGGGGGATATACGGGAGCAGTACTTC
CDR3 protein: CASSLGDIREQYF

V gene: TRBV4-1
clone size: few
J gene: TRBJ2-7
D gene: -
CDR3 DNA: TGCGCCAGCAGCCAAAGGTTTCTAGAATCACCCGAGCAGTACTTC
CDR3 protein: CASSQRFLESPEQYF

V gene: TRBV5-1
clone size: -
J gene: TRBJ2-2
D gene: -
CDR3 DNA: TGCGCCAGCAGCTTAGGAGGGAGAACGACCGGGGAGCTGTTTTTT
CDR3 protein: CASSLGGRTTGELFF

V gene: TRBV19
clone size: -
J gene: TRBJ2-1
D gene: TRBD2
CDR3 DNA: TGTGCCAGTAGTATTCCGGGACTAGCGTACAATGAGCAGTTCTTC
CDR3 protein: CASSIPGLAYNEQFF